The rows below give T cell receptor beta chains drawn from one sample of a study of vaccination effects on CD4 cells after COVID-19. For these TCRs, the target antigens are not known. The assay was immunoSEQ multiplex PCR, and TCRdb's table has in-frame clones only and misses some. The sample consists of 8,500 to 13,000 clones, just under 75% of them appearing once. Sequences were derived from CD4+ T cells from PBMCs cultured with HCoV-229E spike peptides, sampled before COVID-19 vaccination. All receptors come from a human donor who received a COVID-19 vaccine. Each CDR3 is given with its conserved first and last residue. The order of the fields is CDR3 DNA, CDR3 protein, J gene, V gene, clone size, D gene. D genes are given only for firm matches. For some rows the clone size is stated as once, few or many, or as a class when expanded; others skip it.

TGCGCCAGCAGCCAAGAGGTTTACAGGTTACTCAATCAGCCCCAGCATTTT,CASSQEVYRLLNQPQHF,TRBJ1-5,TRBV4-1,-,-
TGTGCCAGCAGCTTAAAGGAACGCTACAATGAGCAGTTCTTC,CASSLKERYNEQFF,TRBJ2-1,TRBV7-8,-,-
TGCGCCAGCAGCTTAAGGGGGGTGAACACTGAAGCTTTCTTT,CASSLRGVNTEAFF,TRBJ1-1,TRBV5-1,-,-
TGTGCCAGCAGTCCCTCGACAGGGGTCACTGAAGCTTTCTTT,CASSPSTGVTEAFF,TRBJ1-1,TRBV6-2/TRBV6-3,-,TRBD1
TGCAGCGTTGAAGAGGGGGGTTGGTTTTTT,CSVEEGGWFF,TRBJ2-2,TRBV29-1,-,-
TGCGCCAGCAGCCAGGCCCAGCCGGGACTTGCTAATGAAAAACTGTTTTTT,CASSQAQPGLANEKLFF,TRBJ1-4,TRBV4-1,-,-
TGTGCCAGCAGTTACTCGGTACAGGTGTCCGGGGAGCTGTTTTTT,CASSYSVQVSGELFF,TRBJ2-2,TRBV6-5,-,-
TGTGCCAGTAGTATAGCCCTTGATGCACTGAGTGTCCGCGGGGAGCTGTTTTTT,CASSIALDALSVRGELFF,TRBJ2-2,TRBV19,few,-
TGTGCCAGCAGTTTAGACAAAGGCGCCTATGGCTACACCTTC,CASSLDKGAYGYTF,TRBJ1-2,TRBV27,few,-
TGTGCCAGTAGTACCCTTCACCAGGGGGGCCTCAATCAGCCCCAGCATTTT,CASSTLHQGGLNQPQHF,TRBJ1-5,TRBV19,few,TRBD1
TGTGCCAGCAGTCCGCCGGGACAGGGGGCTGGTGAGCAGTTCTTC,CASSPPGQGAGEQFF,TRBJ2-1,TRBV28,-,TRBD1
TGTGCCAGCAGCGTAGACCCAGGGGGCACCTATGGCTACACCTTC,CASSVDPGGTYGYTF,TRBJ1-2,TRBV9,few,TRBD1
TGTGCCAGCAGCTTGGGATACAGCTCTGGAAACACCATATATTTT,CASSLGYSSGNTIYF,TRBJ1-3,TRBV5-5,-,-
TGTGCCAGCAGGGCGGCGGGGGGACAAGAGACCCAGTACTTC,CASRAAGGQETQYF,TRBJ2-5,TRBV2,-,TRBD2
TGTGCCAGCAGCTCCTGGACAGGGAAAAATGAAAAACTGTTTTTT,CASSSWTGKNEKLFF,TRBJ1-4,TRBV7-9,-,TRBD1
TGTGCCAGTAGTATGGGGGACAAGATAAACTATGGCTACACCTTC,CASSMGDKINYGYTF,TRBJ1-2,TRBV19,-,-
TGTGCCAGCAGCCTACGCGGAGCCACTGAAGCTTTCTTT,CASSLRGATEAFF,TRBJ1-1,TRBV7-2,-,-
TGTGCCAGCAGCTTCGCCGGGACAGTCGGAAACATTCAGTACTTC,CASSFAGTVGNIQYF,TRBJ2-4,TRBV5-4,-,TRBD1
TGCGCCAGCAGCAATAGCGGGGGGGCCCCAGATACGCAGTATTTT,CASSNSGGAPDTQYF,TRBJ2-3,TRBV5-1,-,TRBD2
TGTGCCAGCAGCAAAGGACAGGGGTATGTTTACGAGCAGTACTTC,CASSKGQGYVYEQYF,TRBJ2-7,TRBV27,-,TRBD1
TGTGCCAGCAGCCCAACTAGCGGGGGACACACAGATACGCAGTATTTT,CASSPTSGGHTDTQYF,TRBJ2-3,TRBV4-2,-,TRBD2
TGTGCCAGCTCTCCGGGGGCCTACGAGCAGTACTTC,CASSPGAYEQYF,TRBJ2-7,TRBV18,-,-
TGTGCCATCAACTCAGGGGACGGAGCTTTCTTT,CAINSGDGAFF,TRBJ1-1,TRBV10-3,-,-